These 10 T cell receptor beta chains came from one sample sequenced in a study of OX40 agonist ivuxolimab in advanced cancers. The method was immunoSEQ multiplex PCR; TCRdb's version includes in-frame clones alone and lacks a portion of them. The sample has roughly 70,000 clones, 90% seen once; the top ten hold roughly 0.5%. The sequenced sample was CD4+ or CD8+ T cells sorted from blood, obtained in a trial of the OX40 agonist ivuxolimab. The receptors derive from an adult with an advanced solid tumor such as melanoma, head and neck, liver or kidney cancer.

J is TRBJ2-4 and V is TRBV29-1; D may match TRBD1 or TRBD2 (5 bases each). Germline V gene data show CDR1 as SQVTM and CDR2 as ANQGSEA. The CDR3 spans 15 residues. V lost 7 bases and J lost 9, with 25 bases in between. The CDR3 DNA reads as TGCAGCGCCGCCGGACAATCCGTAGCGAGCGGCATTCAGTACTTC. It is translated as CSAAGQSVASGIQYF. The complete variable domain, with remaining parts taken from reference TRBV29-1 and TRBJ2-4, reads SAVISQKPSRDICQRGTSLTIQCQVDSQVTMMFWYRQQPGQSLTLIATANQGSEATYESGFVIDKFPISRPNLTFSTLTVSNMSPEDSSIYLCSAAGQSVASGIQYFGAGTRLSVL.

This CDR3 is CASSYGTGNGEQYF. The CDR3 nucleotides are TGTGCCAGCAGTTACGGGACAGGGAACGGCGAGCAGTACTTC. The chain joins TRBV6-5 to TRBJ2-7; 9 nucleotides agree with TRBD1. The CDR3 contains 14 residues. CDR1 MNHEY and CDR2 SVGAGI come from the germline V gene. The junction had 5 bases not matched to a gene; V was cut back by 2 bases and J by 6 bases.

This chain joins TRBV9 and TRBJ2-2; 13 bases are a match to TRBD2. Per germline, CDR1 SGDLS and CDR2 YYNGEE. Unmatched junction bases numbered 9, after V lost 4 bases and J lost 3 bases. The CDR3 has 18 amino acids. The DNA of the CDR3 is TGTGCCAGCAGCCCCAAGCTCGGACTAGCGGGAGACACCGGGGAGCTGTTTTTT. As protein: CASSPKLGLAGDTGELFF.

V and J are TRBV4-2 and TRBJ2-7, with no clear D. V shed 3 bases and J shed 3 bases, with 12 bases lying between them. CDR3 length equals 14 residues. Germline V gene sequence: CDR1 LGHNA, CDR2 YNFKEQ. The CDR3 bases are TGTGCCAGCAGCCATCCCAGGCGAGGCTACGAGCAGTACTTC. Its translation is CASSHPRRGYEQYF.

This clone has just a few counts. This chain links TRBV28 with TRBJ1-5; TRBD1 aligns across 8 bases. The CDR3 totals 15 residues. Germline V lookup: CDR1 MDHEN, CDR2 SYDVKM. Trimming removed 5 bases from V and 8 bases from J; junction bases left unmatched: 11. CDR3 sequence reads: CASSPQDRAWEPQHF. The CDR3 nucleotides are TGTGCCAGCAGTCCCCAGGACAGGGCCTGGGAGCCCCAGCATTTT. The entire variable domain, with the rest obtained from reference TRBV28 and TRBJ1-5, is as follows: DVKVTQSSRYLVKRTGEKVFLECVQDMDHENMFWYRQDPGLGLRLIYFSYDVKMKEKGDIPEGYSVSREKKERFSLILESASTNQTSMYLCASSPQDRAWEPQHFGDGTRLSIL.

The gene calls are TRBV7-6 and TRBJ2-1, with no clear D. This CDR3 spans 16 amino acids. CDR1 SGHVS and CDR2 FNYEAQ come from the germline V gene. The V gene lost 2 bases and the J gene lost 0 bases, with 11 bases spanning the gap. The CDR3 reads CASSLSVPGSYNEQFF. Here the CDR3 DNA reads TGTGCCAGCAGCTTATCGGTTCCGGGCTCCTACAATGAGCAGTTCTTC. Combining the CDR3 with reference TRBV7-6 and TRBJ2-1 gives the whole variable domain GAGVSQSPRYKVTKRGQDVALRCDPISGHVSLYWYRQALGQGPEFLTYFNYEAQQDKSGLPNDRFSAERPEGSISTLTIQRTEQRDSAMYRCASSLSVPGSYNEQFFGPGTRLTVL.

This clone was recorded only once. The chain is built from TRBV6-5 and TRBJ1-2; 10 bases line up with TRBD1. With V trimmed by 0 bases and J by 6 bases, 1 base remained unmatched. The CDR3 runs to 14 residues. Germline V gives CDR1 MNHEY, CDR2 SVGAGI. The CDR3 is CASSYSGQGDGYTF. Written as DNA, the CDR3 is TGTGCCAGCAGTTACTCTGGACAGGGGGATGGCTACACCTTC.

The J gene is TRBJ1-4, the V gene TRBV10-3; D is uncertain. V was clipped by 0 bases and J by 10 bases, with 18 bases between them. The CDR3 runs to 16 residues. The V gene's germline CDR1 is ENHRY and CDR2 SYGVKD. Written as DNA, the CDR3 is TGTGCCATCAGTGAGTCAAAGGAGGGTGACAAAGGAAAACTGTTTTTT. As protein: CAISESKEGDKGKLFF.

J is TRBJ2-1 and V is TRBV5-4; D gene unclear. The germline V gene has CDR1 SGHNT and CDR2 YYREEE (reference sequence). The CDR3 consists of 15 residues. V dropped 4 bases and J dropped 4 bases, with 15 bases sitting between them. The CDR3 coding sequence is TGTGCCAGCAGCGTCGGTGGTAGCCAGTACAATGAGCAGTTCTTC. Its translation is CASSVGGSQYNEQFF.

The rearrangement links TRBV7-2 to TRBJ2-5; 13 bases are a match to TRBD2. In germline, CDR1 is SGHTA, CDR2 FQGNSA. This CDR3 spans 15 amino acids. V shed 5 bases, J shed 2 bases, and the junction held 2 bases outside the gene matches. CDR3 coding DNA: TGTGCCAGCAGCCTGGGACTAGCGGGGCAAGAGACCCAGTACTTC. Protein sequence: CASSLGLAGQETQYF. The whole variable domain, filled in from reference TRBV7-2 and TRBJ2-5, reads GAGVSQSPSNKVTEKGKDVELRCDPISGHTALYWYRQSLGQGLEFLIYFQGNSAPDKSGLPSDRFSAERTGGSVSTLTIQRTQQEDSAVYLCASSLGLAGQETQYFGPGTRLLVL.